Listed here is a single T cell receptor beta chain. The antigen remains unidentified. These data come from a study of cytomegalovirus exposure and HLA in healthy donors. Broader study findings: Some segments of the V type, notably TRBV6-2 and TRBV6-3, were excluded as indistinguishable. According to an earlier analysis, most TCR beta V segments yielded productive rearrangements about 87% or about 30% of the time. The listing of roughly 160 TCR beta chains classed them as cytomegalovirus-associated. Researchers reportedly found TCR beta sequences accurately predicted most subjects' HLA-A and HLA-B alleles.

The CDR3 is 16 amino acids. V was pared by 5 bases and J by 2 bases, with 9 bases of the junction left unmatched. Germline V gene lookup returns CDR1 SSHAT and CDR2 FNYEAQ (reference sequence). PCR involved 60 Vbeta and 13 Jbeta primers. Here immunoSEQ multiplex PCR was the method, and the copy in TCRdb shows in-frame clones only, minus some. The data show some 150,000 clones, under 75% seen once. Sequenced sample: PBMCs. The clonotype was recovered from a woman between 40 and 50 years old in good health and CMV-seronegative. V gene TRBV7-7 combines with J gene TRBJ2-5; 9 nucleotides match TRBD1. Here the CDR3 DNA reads TGTGCCAGCAGCCTGGGGACAGGGCAGCGTCAAGAGACCCAGTACTTC. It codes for CASSLGTGQRQETQYF.